Each of the 16 T cell receptor beta chains below was sequenced from the same sample in a study of blood T cell repertoires in COVID-19. Repertoires were generated with immunoSEQ multiplex PCR, while TCRdb's copy carries only in-frame clones and drops some. The sample shows about 80,000 clones, about 80% of them seen only once. Sequenced: peripheral blood. These receptors all come from a human donor in a cohort sampled during active COVID-19.

The chain has TRBV10-2 and TRBJ2-3; a possible D gene is TRBD2 (6 bases). Germline lookup yields CDR1 WSHSY and CDR2 SAAADI. V was trimmed by 3 bases and J by 5 bases, leaving 9 bases between them. CDR3 length: 13 amino acids. The CDR3, as DNA: TGCGCCAGCAGTGACTGGGGACTAGATACGCAGTATTTT. Its translation is CASSDWGLDTQYF.

V and J are TRBV19 and TRBJ2-1, with 8 bases matching TRBD2. CDR3 length: 14 residues. V dropped 4 bases and J dropped 8; count of bases not matched to a gene: 7. The V gene's germline CDR1 is LNHDA and CDR2 SQIVND (reference sequence). CDR3: CASSRSGRVHEQFF. The CDR3 nucleotides read TGTGCCAGTAGTAGAAGCGGGAGAGTACATGAGCAGTTCTTC.

This clone showed up just once. The genes are TRBV9 and TRBJ2-7, with TRBD2 identical over 12 bases. The V and J ends lost 2 bases and 6 bases, in that order; junction bases with no gene match: 3. Germline V gene data show CDR1 as SGDLS and CDR2 as YYNGEE. The CDR3 contains 14 residues. CDR3 sequence: CASSVTSGSPEQYF. CDR3 in DNA: TGTGCCAGCAGCGTGACTAGCGGGAGCCCCGAGCAGTACTTC. The variable domain in full, with the rest retrieved from reference TRBV9 and TRBJ2-7, is DSGVTQTPKHLITATGQRVTLRCSPRSGDLSVYWYQQSLDQGLQFLIQYYNGEERAKGNILERFSAQQFPDLHSELNLSSLELGDSALYFCASSVTSGSPEQYFGPGTRLTVT.

The chain carries TRBV7-6 and TRBJ1-1; possibly TRBD1 for D (5 bases). The CDR3 sequence is 14 residues long. The germline CDR1 and CDR2 sequences are SGHVS and FNYEAQ. The germline V and J ends were trimmed by 0 bases and 6 bases, with 11 bases remaining between them. In nucleotides, the CDR3 is TGTGCCAGCAGCTTAGCTACAGGCACCGCTGAAGCTTTCTTT. This encodes CASSLATGTAEAFF.

V and J are TRBV28 and TRBJ2-7; the match to TRBD2 covers 14 bases. The CDR3 totals 15 residues. CDR1 and CDR2 from the germline V gene are MDHEN and SYDVKM. The V segment lost 5 bases and the J segment 4 bases; nucleotides outside the gene matches: 4. The CDR3 protein is CASSDRTSGRYEQYF. In DNA form, the CDR3 reads TGTGCCAGCAGTGACCGGACTAGCGGGAGGTACGAGCAGTACTTC.

This sequence joins TRBV15 and TRBJ1-5, with 12 bases matching TRBD1. Unmatched junction bases numbered 14, after V lost 4 bases and J lost 7 bases. This CDR3 is built from 18 residues. Germline V CDR1 and CDR2: LNHNV, YYDKDF (reference sequence). The CDR3 DNA sequence: TGTGCCACCAGCACTCTTACACAGGGACAGGGGGCCTTCCAGCCCCAGCATTTT. This translates into CATSTLTQGQGAFQPQHF.

This chain uses TRBV10-3 with TRBJ2-1; 12 bases are shared with TRBD1. CDR1 and CDR2 (germline): ENHRY, SYGVKD. The CDR3 runs 14 residues. V shed 8 bases, J shed 9 bases, and the junction held 8 bases outside the gene matches. For the CDR3, the DNA is TGTGCCATCGTTCCGGGACAGGGGGCCGTTGAGCAGTTCTTC. Its translation is CAIVPGQGAVEQFF.

V and J are TRBV5-1 and TRBJ2-7, with 9 bases matching TRBD2. The CDR3 is made up of 16 amino acids. Germline values: CDR1 SGHRS, CDR2 YFSETQ. J gave up 0 bases and V 4 bases, and 8 bases lay outside the gene matches. CDR3 nucleotide sequence: TGCGCCAGCAGCCTAATCAGCGGGGGGAGCTCCTACGAGCAGTACTTC. Translating gives CASSLISGGSSYEQYF.

This rearrangement joins TRBV18 to TRBJ2-7; TRBD1 matches 10 bases. CDR3 length: 15 amino acids. With 6 bases clipped from V and 6 bases from J, the junction kept 11 bases outside the gene matches. In germline, CDR1 is KGHSH, CDR2 LQKENI. This CDR3 reads CASSPSGQGYSEQYF. The CDR3 DNA follows: TGTGCCAGCTCCCCTTCGGGACAGGGGTATAGCGAGCAGTACTTC.

This chain links TRBV7-6 with TRBJ1-2; D may be TRBD1 (5 bases). The CDR3 is 20 residues long. Trimming took 3 bases from V and 8 from J, leaving 34 bases between them. The germline gives CDR1 SGHVS, CDR2 FNYEAQ. CDR3 sequence reads: CASSLNPKESQMARGGGYTF. CDR3 sequence (DNA): TGTGCCAGCAGCTTGAACCCCAAAGAGAGCCAGATGGCAAGGGGAGGCGGCTACACCTTC.

The rearrangement uses TRBV9 and TRBJ1-1, with D unresolved. V lost 0 bases and J lost 4, with 10 bases in between. This CDR3 has 14 residues. Germline CDR1 and CDR2: SGDLS and YYNGEE. CDR3 protein: CASSVGASSTEAFF. The CDR3 DNA follows: TGTGCCAGCAGCGTAGGGGCCTCAAGCACTGAAGCTTTCTTT.

V usage is TRBV2 and J usage is TRBJ2-3; 10 bases map to TRBD2. Germline CDR1 reads SNHLY; CDR2 reads FYNNEI. Trimming cost V 10 bases and J 4 bases; bases outside gene matches: 14. The CDR3 runs to 16 residues. The CDR3 spells CATTDGGTSDPDTQYF. In nucleotides, the CDR3 is TGTGCCACAACGGATGGGGGGACTAGCGACCCAGATACGCAGTATTTT.

V usage is TRBV9 and J usage is TRBJ1-1; a possible D gene is TRBD1 (5 bases). Germline lookup yields CDR1 SGDLS and CDR2 YYNGEE. The CDR3 contains 14 residues. Trimming took 7 bases from V and 4 from J, leaving 17 bases between them. The CDR3 DNA follows: TGTGCCAGCGGGGATGGGGGGGGTGGCACTGAAGCTTTCTTT. Translation: CASGDGGGGTEAFF.

The chain links TRBV7-8 to TRBJ1-1; no clear D. CDR1 SGHVS and CDR2 FQNEAQ come from the germline V gene. The CDR3 extends over 14 amino acids. The V end lost 5 bases, the J end lost 1 base, and 11 bases lay between the germline ends. CDR3 region: CASSRAGRNTEAFF. In DNA, the CDR3 is TGTGCCAGCAGCCGAGCCGGGAGGAACACTGAAGCTTTCTTT.

Here the CDR3 DNA reads TGTGCCACCAGGACAGGGAACACCGGGGAGCTGTTTTTT. Its translation: CATRTGNTGELFF. V and J are TRBV5-4 and TRBJ2-2; 7 bases align to TRBD1. This CDR3 is 13 amino acids long. CDR1 and CDR2 (germline): SGHNT, YYREEE (reference sequence). V trimming: 9 bases; J trimming: 1 base; junction bases outside the gene matches: 3.

The chain links TRBV7-3 to TRBJ2-1; 10 bases fit TRBD1. Germline loops: CDR1 SGHTA, CDR2 FQGTGA. The CDR3 spans 18 residues. V gave up 2 bases and J gave up 4 bases; unmatched junction bases: 11. In DNA form, the CDR3 reads TGTGCCAGCAGCTTATCCCCCACGGGACAGGGGTTTTACAATGAGCAGTTCTTC. It specifies CASSLSPTGQGFYNEQFF.